Presented here are 31 T cell receptor beta chains from one specimen sequenced in a study of blood T cells in healthy people across ages. The use of a sample-barcoded 5' primer and a J-beta primer mix characterized a second PCR of roughly 6 to 11 cycles. Using its own MiXCR run on the 5' RACE reads, TCRdb lists one record per CDR3 protein. The table lists hundreds of thousands of distinct CDR3 sequences, over 40% of them singletons. The specimen sequenced was blood. Source of these receptors: a man older than 75 in good health.

This clonotype has only a few counts. CDR3 nucleotides: TGTGCCAGCAGGCCTCAGTGGGGGACAGATACGCAGTATTTT. Protein product: CASRPQWGTDTQYF. The chain employs TRBV7-2 and TRBJ2-3; the D gene could be TRBD1 or TRBD2 (5 bases each). The CDR3 runs to 14 residues. Germline V CDR1 and CDR2: SGHTA, FQGNSA. Trimming shortened V by 6 bases and J by 3 bases, and 13 bases separated the two germline ends.

This clonotype has a single count. The gene calls are TRBV9 and TRBJ2-1, with D tentatively TRBD2 (6 bases). CDR3 length: 15 residues. Per the germline V gene, CDR1 is SGDLS and CDR2 is YYNGEE. Trimming cost V 0 bases and J 3 bases, with 10 bases left between them. This CDR3 reads CASSVAGEIYNEQFF. As DNA, the CDR3 is TGTGCCAGCAGCGTAGCGGGAGAAATCTACAATGAGCAGTTCTTC.

This clonotype was recorded only once. The chain couples TRBV10-3 to TRBJ2-5, with D unclear. Germline loops: CDR1 ENHRY, CDR2 SYGVKD. V lost 0 bases, J lost 11 bases, and 10 bases lay in between. This CDR3 region has 12 residues. CDR3 residues: CAISESRNEQYF. The CDR3 coding sequence is TGTGCCATCAGTGAGTCAAGGAATGAGCAGTACTTC.

This chain connects TRBV5-1 to TRBJ2-2, with a weak D call TRBD1 (6 bases). Germline CDR1 is SGHRS and CDR2 is YFSETQ. The length of the CDR3 is 16 residues. The V and J ends lost 2 bases and 0 bases respectively, with 11 bases between them. The CDR3: CASSFLGQPNTGELFF. The CDR3 DNA follows: TGCGCCAGCAGCTTTTTAGGACAGCCGAACACCGGGGAGCTGTTTTTT.

V and J are TRBV30 and TRBJ1-2, with D perhaps matching TRBD1 (5 bases). Germline V gene sequence: CDR1 GTSNPN, CDR2 SVGIG (reference sequence). Trimming left V 1 base short and J 2 bases short, with 14 bases between. The CDR3 is made up of 15 amino acids. This CDR3 reads CAWSDPRGVNYGYTF. In nucleotides, the CDR3 is TGTGCCTGGAGTGATCCGAGGGGAGTCAACTATGGCTACACCTTC.

The chain is built from TRBV15 and TRBJ1-1; D gene ambiguous. Trimming removed 3 bases from V and 0 bases from J, with 5 bases in between. CDR1 is LNHNV and CDR2 is YYDKDF in the germline V gene (reference sequence). The CDR3 is made up of 13 amino acids. CDR3 residues: CATSRAVNTEAFF. The CDR3 nucleotides are TGTGCCACCAGCAGGGCTGTGAACACTGAAGCTTTCTTT.

The CDR3 sequence is CASSQESFGNYEQYF. In DNA, the CDR3 is TGTGCCAGCAGCCAAGAAAGTTTTGGAAACTACGAGCAGTACTTC. The rearrangement links TRBV3-1 to TRBJ2-7, with D unresolved. The V end was cut by 0 bases, the J end by 3 bases, with 12 bases between. The CDR3 spans 15 residues. Germline CDR1 reads LGHDT; CDR2 reads YNNKEL (reference sequence).

The chain has TRBV28 and TRBJ2-5, with 9 bases matching TRBD2. CDR1 and CDR2 from the germline V gene are MDHEN and SYDVKM. CDR3 length equals 13 residues. J was trimmed by 11 bases and V by 5 bases; bases with no gene match: 9. The CDR3 nucleotides read TGTGCCAGCAGTGCTAGCGGGGCGCATGAGCAGTACTTC. This encodes CASSASGAHEQYF. Complete variable domain (other parts from reference TRBV28 and TRBJ2-5): DVKVTQSSRYLVKRTGEKVFLECVQDMDHENMFWYRQDPGLGLRLIYFSYDVKMKEKGDIPEGYSVSREKKERFSLILESASTNQTSMYLCASSASGAHEQYFGPGTRLLVL.

This clonotype occurred a few times. This chain links TRBV9 with TRBJ2-7, with D hard to call. The CDR3 consists of 14 residues. The germline V and J ends were trimmed by 3 bases and 4 bases, with 14 bases remaining between them. The germline V gene encodes CDR1 SGDLS and CDR2 YYNGEE. CDR3 sequence: CASSAGRVGYEQYF. The CDR3 nucleotides read TGTGCCAGCAGCGCCGGCCGGGTAGGGTACGAGCAGTACTTC.

The V and J genes are TRBV5-1 and TRBJ2-1; 7 bases line up with TRBD2. Germline assignment: CDR1 SGHRS and CDR2 YFSETQ. J lost 5 bases, V lost 3 bases, and 11 bases had no gene match. The CDR3 consists of 16 residues. The CDR3 is CASSSYSGNPDNEQFF. The CDR3 DNA follows: TGCGCCAGCAGCTCTTACAGCGGGAATCCGGACAATGAGCAGTTCTTC.

V usage is TRBV28 and J usage is TRBJ1-5, with TRBD1 matching 8 bases. Germline lookup yields CDR1 MDHEN and CDR2 SYDVKM. This CDR3 comprises 16 residues. The V gene end was trimmed by 2 bases and the J gene end by 3 bases; junction bases not matched to a gene: 6. The CDR3 sequence is CASSLEGTGLNQPQHF. The CDR3 DNA sequence: TGTGCCAGCAGTTTAGAGGGGACAGGCCTCAATCAGCCCCAGCATTTT.

This chain links TRBV5-6 with TRBJ2-5, with D possibly TRBD2 on 5 matching bases. The tail of the sequence fits TRBJ2-7 better, so the J call may be wrong. This CDR3 is 14 amino acids long. Germline V gene data show CDR1 as SGHDT and CDR2 as YYEEEE. CDR3 in amino acids: CASSLPGSDYEQYF. The CDR3, as DNA: TGTGCCAGCAGCTTGCCGGGGTCAGACTACGAGCAGTACTTC.

A word on this clonotype: This may arise from a read error, as a much more abundant clone is one base away. CDR3 nucleotides: TGTGCCAGCAGCTTATCACTAGCGGCTGAGCAGTACTTC. Amino acids: CASSLSLAAEQYF. The genes are TRBV7-9 and TRBJ2-7, with TRBD2 matching over 8 bases. The V segment lost 2 bases and the J segment 7 bases; nucleotides outside the gene matches: 4. CDR3 length: 13 residues. In germline, CDR1 is SEHNR, CDR2 FQNEAQ (reference sequence).

Turning to this clonotype: At one boundary the junction diverges from the germline segment, which might be a read error. The genes are TRBV5-6 and TRBJ2-1; TRBD1 agrees at 7 bases. Germline V lookup: CDR1 SGHDT, CDR2 YYEEEE. CDR3 length: 16 amino acids. The CDR3 protein is CASTPLGRGSYSEQFF. The CDR3 DNA follows: TGTGCCAGCACCCCCTTGGGCAGGGGGTCCTACAGTGAGCAGTTCTTC.

The V call is TRBV21-1, the J call TRBJ2-7; the DNA was not compared with TRBD2, the D call given in the table. TRBV21-1 is termed a pseudogene. CDR3 size: 14 residues. CDR3: CASSKAGGSYEQYF. The CDR3 region has the DNA TGTGCCAGCAGCAAAGCTGGAGGATCCTACGAGCAGTACTTC.

V usage is TRBV28 and J usage is TRBJ2-3; a possible D gene is TRBD1 (7 bases). The CDR3 totals 14 residues. Between the trimmed V and J ends, which lost 6 bases and 3 bases, there was a span of 13 bases. CDR1 is MDHEN, CDR2 SYDVKM, per germline. CDR3 amino acids: CASRAGGRTDTQYF. CDR3 bases: TGTGCCAGCAGAGCAGGGGGGCGAACAGATACGCAGTATTTT.

This clonotype was observed many times. The chain combines TRBV7-2 with TRBJ2-2, with 10 nucleotides matching TRBD1. The V segment lost 5 bases and the J segment 4 bases; nucleotides outside the gene matches: 4. Germline loops: CDR1 SGHTA, CDR2 FQGNSA. This CDR3 contains 15 residues. The CDR3 loop reads CASSPRTGGTGELFF. CDR3 nucleotides: TGTGCCAGCAGCCCCCGGACAGGGGGCACCGGGGAGCTGTTTTTT.

This clonotype was found many times. The chain joins TRBV29-1 to TRBJ1-3; D unresolved. The germline V gene encodes CDR1 SQVTM and CDR2 ANQGSEA. The V end lost 4 bases, the J end lost 2 bases, and 6 bases lay between the germline ends. The CDR3 sequence is 12 residues long. CDR3 residues: CSVGLPGNTIYF. CDR3 nucleotide sequence: TGCAGCGTTGGTCTCCCTGGAAACACCATATATTTT.

Only a few counts were recorded for this clonotype. This chain uses TRBV3-1 with TRBJ2-5, with 10 nucleotides matching TRBD2. The CDR3 has 15 residues. V shed 4 bases, J shed 5 bases, and the junction held 7 bases outside the gene matches. CDR1 is LGHDT and CDR2 is YNNKEL in the germline V gene (reference sequence). DNA for the CDR3: TGTGCCAGCAGCCTGAGCGGGAGGGCCGATGAGACCCAGTACTTC. Translating gives CASSLSGRADETQYF.

V and J are TRBV4-1 and TRBJ2-7, with a tentative D call TRBD1 (6 bases). Germline CDR1 reads MGHRA; CDR2 reads YSYEKL. With 0 bases removed from V and 1 base from J, the gap between germline ends came to 10 bases. The CDR3 spans 15 residues. The DNA for the CDR3 is TGCGCCAGCAGCCAAGAGGAAACAGGGTCCTACGAGCAGTACTTC. Its protein is CASSQEETGSYEQYF.

The chain joins TRBV9 to TRBJ2-3; TRBD1 agrees at 11 bases. V trimming: 3 bases; J trimming: 3 bases; junction bases outside the gene matches: 6. The germline V gene encodes CDR1 SGDLS and CDR2 YYNGEE. This CDR3 contains 16 residues. The DNA of the CDR3 is TGTGCCAGCAGCGCAGGGACAGGGGGTAGGACAGATACGCAGTATTTT. This translates into CASSAGTGGRTDTQYF.

The gene calls are TRBV6-2 or TRBV6-3 and TRBJ2-7; a weak D match, TRBD1 (5 bases). The closer fit of TRBJ2-5 to the DNA end suggests the J call may be wrong. Germline V CDR1 and CDR2: MNHEY, SVGEGT. The CDR3 covers 14 residues. In DNA form, the CDR3 reads TGTGCCAGCAACCCGGGCACAGGCCGAGAGACCCAGTACTTC. Its protein product is CASNPGTGRETQYF.

This chain joins TRBV9 and TRBJ2-3; tentatively, D is TRBD1 (5 bases). The germline CDR1 and CDR2 sequences are SGDLS and YYNGEE. Trimming took 2 bases from V and 3 from J, leaving 13 bases between them. The CDR3 length is 15 residues. The CDR3 sequence: CASSVIGALTDTQYF. The CDR3 DNA sequence: TGTGCCAGCAGCGTGATTGGGGCCTTAACAGATACGCAGTATTTT.

This clonotype was seen a few times. The chain joins TRBV6-2 or TRBV6-3 to TRBJ1-2; TRBD1 is a possible D gene (5 bases). The length of the CDR3 is 13 residues. Per germline, CDR1 MNHEY and CDR2 SVGEGT. Trimming left V 2 bases short and J 8 bases short, with 12 bases between. The DNA of the CDR3 is TGTGCCAGCAGTTACGGGACGAAGGCGGGCTACACCTTC. This codes for CASSYGTKAGYTF.

This clonotype occurred a few times. This chain connects TRBV7-2 to TRBJ1-2; D remains unclear. The CDR3 contains 13 residues. Germline loops: CDR1 SGHTA, CDR2 FQGNSA. The V end lost 6 bases, the J end lost 11 bases, and 19 bases lay between the germline ends. Here the CDR3 reads CASRLGPTLTYTF. The CDR3 region has the DNA TGTGCCAGCAGGCTAGGGCCCACGCTTACGTACACCTTC.

Ten or more counts support this clonotype. The chain uses TRBV7-2 and TRBJ2-4; TRBD1 might be the D (6 bases). Deletions cut 5 bases from V and 0 bases from J, with 14 bases between. The germline gives CDR1 SGHTA, CDR2 FQGNSA. This CDR3 has 16 residues. CDR3 residues: CASSPQGSVAKNIQYF. The CDR3 coding sequence is TGTGCCAGCAGCCCTCAGGGGTCCGTAGCCAAAAACATTCAGTACTTC. Looking up the rest from reference TRBV7-2 and TRBJ2-4 gives the full variable domain: GAGVSQSPSNKVTEKGKDVELRCDPISGHTALYWYRQSLGQGLEFLIYFQGNSAPDKSGLPSDRFSAERTGGSVSTLTIQRTQQEDSAVYLCASSPQGSVAKNIQYFGAGTRLSVL.

The J gene is TRBJ2-1, the V gene TRBV5-1, with D perhaps matching TRBD1 (5 bases). Trimming stripped 0 bases from V and 4 bases from J, with 17 bases between. This CDR3 is built from 17 residues. Per the germline V gene, CDR1 is SGHRS and CDR2 is YFSETQ. The DNA for the CDR3 is TGCGCCAGCAGCTTGGCCGGGCGTTCTCAGGGATACAATGAGCAGTTCTTC. Protein product: CASSLAGRSQGYNEQFF. Drawing the rest from reference TRBV5-1 and TRBJ2-1, the complete variable domain is KAGVTQTPRYLIKTRGQQVTLSCSPISGHRSVSWYQQTPGQGLQFLFEYFSETQRNKGNFPGRFSGRQFSNSRSEMNVSTLELGDSALYLCASSLAGRSQGYNEQFFGPGTRLTVL.

The chain is built from TRBV6-2 or TRBV6-3 and TRBJ1-1; 7 bases align to TRBD1. The CDR3 is 16 amino acids. Germline-derived CDR1 and CDR2 are MNHEY and SVGEGT. J gave up 0 bases and V 6 bases, and 10 bases lay outside the gene matches. The CDR3 region is CASRETGNLMNTEAFF. The CDR3 region has the DNA TGTGCCAGCAGAGAGACAGGGAATCTCATGAACACTGAAGCTTTCTTT.

This clonotype was counted between two and nine times. The CDR3 nucleotides read TGTGCCAGCAGCTTAGGGGACGTCAAGGTTGGCTACACCTTC. It encodes CASSLGDVKVGYTF. The chain has TRBV7-2 and TRBJ1-2, with D maybe TRBD1 (5 bases). The CDR3 contains 14 residues. V was clipped by 1 base and J by 7 bases, with 13 bases between them. The germline gives CDR1 SGHTA, CDR2 FQGNSA.

The sample holds a few counts of this clonotype. This sequence joins TRBV27 and TRBJ2-7; tentatively, D is TRBD1 (6 bases). Germline V CDR1 and CDR2: MNHEY, SMNVEV (reference sequence). This CDR3 is built from 13 residues. The ends were cut back, 3 bases at V and 3 bases at J, with 9 bases in the middle. The CDR3 reads CASSFTGSYEQYF. The CDR3 bases are TGTGCCAGCAGTTTTACAGGGAGCTACGAGCAGTACTTC.

This clonotype turned up a few times. V gene TRBV7-2 combines with J gene TRBJ1-4, with D perhaps TRBD1 (5 bases). The germline V gene encodes CDR1 SGHTA and CDR2 FQGNSA. The CDR3 covers 16 residues. Trimming left V 4 bases short and J 8 bases short, with 20 bases between. CDR3 sequence: CASSSRGTTRGEKLFF. The DNA for the CDR3 is TGTGCCAGCAGCTCAAGGGGCACCACGAGAGGAGAAAAACTGTTTTTT.